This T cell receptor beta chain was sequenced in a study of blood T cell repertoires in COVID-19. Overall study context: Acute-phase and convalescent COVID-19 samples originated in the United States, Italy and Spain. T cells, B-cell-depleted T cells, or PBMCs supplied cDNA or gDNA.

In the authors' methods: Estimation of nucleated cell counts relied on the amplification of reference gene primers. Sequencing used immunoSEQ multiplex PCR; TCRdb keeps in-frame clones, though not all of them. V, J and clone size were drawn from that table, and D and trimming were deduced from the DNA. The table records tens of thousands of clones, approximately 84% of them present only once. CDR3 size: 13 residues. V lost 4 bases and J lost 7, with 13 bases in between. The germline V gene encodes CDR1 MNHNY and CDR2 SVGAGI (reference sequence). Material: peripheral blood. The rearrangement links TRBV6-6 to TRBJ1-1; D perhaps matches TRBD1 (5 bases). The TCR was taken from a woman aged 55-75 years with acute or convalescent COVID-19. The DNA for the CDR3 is TGTGCCAGCAGTTGGTCAGGGTACGGTGAAGCTTTCTTT. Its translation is CASSWSGYGEAFF.